The clone carrying this T cell receptor beta chain has ten or more counts. Its target is not known. CDR3 length: 12 residues. Trimming left V 6 bases short and J 8 bases short, with 11 bases between. A single record per CDR3 protein comes from TCRdb applying MiXCR to the 5' RACE reads. This sample yields about 20,000 distinct CDR3 sequences, of which approximately 2.5% are seen a single time; about 7.7% belongs to the top ten. The data were obtained in a study of spatial heterogeneity in lung cancer. Time point described: sample taken at primary tumor resection. Unsorted whole RNA from tumor, nontumor lung or frozen PBMC underwent sequencing. Findings of the study overall: The study found that expanded intratumoral alpha and beta TCR counts tracked tumor mutation counts. Coverage was estimated at around 7.3% of tumor T cells for alpha chains and roughly 13% for beta chains.

This material consisted of lung tumor tissue, taken at surgery. The chain is built from TRBV12-3 or TRBV12-4 and TRBJ2-4; D is possibly TRBD2 (6 bases). The source of this sequence is a male donor with early-stage non-small cell lung cancer. DNA of the CDR3: TGTGCCAGCAGGGGGGAGGTAGACATTCAGTACTTC. Translated, it gives CASRGEVDIQYF.